Reported below is one T cell receptor beta chain. The antigen remains undetermined. This sample is part of a study of T cells after yellow fever vaccination. Overall study findings and caveats: Peaking on day 5 versus 15, the secondary response was faster but weaker. After the booster, about 95% of CD4 and roughly nine tenths of CD8 primary-response clones were re-detected.

CDR1 and CDR2 from the germline V gene are SQVTM and ANQGSEA. J lost 7 bases, V lost 4 bases, and 13 bases had no gene match. This CDR3 is 18 amino acids long. For TCR, cDNA came from 5'RACE template switching, which added a universal primer site and UMIs. TCRdb called the 5' RACE reads again in MiXCR, with one record for every CDR3 protein. The data show hundreds of thousands of distinct CDR3 sequences, around 12% seen once. The V and J genes are TRBV29-1 and TRBJ2-4; 16 bases are a match to TRBD2. The receptor was isolated from a man aged 30 to 39 who received the YFV17D yellow fever vaccine. Material: PBMCs, obtained on the day of the yellow fever booster vaccination. CDR3 sequence reads: CSVGGVLGTSGRANIQYF. The CDR3 DNA reads TGCAGCGTTGGAGGGGTCTTAGGGACTAGCGGGAGGGCGAACATTCAGTACTTC.